This entry concerns a single TCR beta chain. This record belongs to a study of control samples from healthy donors and cancer patients. Germline loops: CDR1 SGHTA, CDR2 FQGNSA. This CDR3 has 13 residues. J lost 6 bases, V lost 5 bases, and 5 bases had no gene match. The protocol was immunoSEQ multiplex PCR, while the TCRdb copy is restricted to in-frame clones and leaves out a portion. This repertoire shows approximately 70,000 clones, over 75% found once; its top ten account for 0.95% to 1.5%. The source of this sequence is a woman aged 45-60 years with colorectal cancer. The V gene is TRBV7-2, the J gene TRBJ1-2; TRBD1 matches 8 bases. Source material: PBMCs. The CDR3 spells CASSPRTGNGYTF. The DNA for the CDR3 is TGTGCCAGCAGCCCCAGGACAGGGAATGGCTACACCTTC.